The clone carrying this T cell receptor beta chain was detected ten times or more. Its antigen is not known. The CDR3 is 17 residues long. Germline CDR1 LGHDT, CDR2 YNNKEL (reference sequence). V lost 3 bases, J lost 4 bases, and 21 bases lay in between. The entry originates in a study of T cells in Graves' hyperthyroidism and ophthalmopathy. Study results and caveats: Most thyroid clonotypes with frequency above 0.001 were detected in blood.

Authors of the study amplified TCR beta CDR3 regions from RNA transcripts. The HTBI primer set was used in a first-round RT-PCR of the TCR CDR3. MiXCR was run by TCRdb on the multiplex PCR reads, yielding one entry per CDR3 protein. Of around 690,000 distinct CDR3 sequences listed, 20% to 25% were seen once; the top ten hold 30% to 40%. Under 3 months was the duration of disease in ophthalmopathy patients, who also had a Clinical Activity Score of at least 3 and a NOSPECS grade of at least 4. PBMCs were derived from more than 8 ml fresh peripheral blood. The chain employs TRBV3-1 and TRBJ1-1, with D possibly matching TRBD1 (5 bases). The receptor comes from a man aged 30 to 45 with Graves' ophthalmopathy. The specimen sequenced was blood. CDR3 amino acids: CASSHHRGGVSRTEAFF. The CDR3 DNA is TGTGCCAGCAGCCACCATCGGGGAGGGGTAAGCCGCACTGAAGCTTTCTTT.